Listed here are 23 T cell receptor beta chains from one sample, sequenced in a study of blood T cells in healthy people across ages. A second PCR, run for about 6 to 11 cycles, used a sample-barcoded 5' primer plus a J-beta primer mix. From the 5' RACE reads, TCRdb called clonotypes with MiXCR, one entry per CDR3 protein. The repertoire holds 1.5 million to 2 million distinct CDR3 sequences, with around half as singletons. Sequencing was performed on blood. All receptors come from a woman in her thirties or forties in good health.

For this clonotype: At one of its ends the junction is not consistent with the germline gene, which may arise from a read error. The genes are TRBV4-3 and TRBJ2-5; 7 bases map to TRBD2. Germline CDR1 reads LGHNA; CDR2 reads YSLEER. The CDR3 spans 13 residues. DNA for the CDR3: TGCGCCGGCAGCCAAGGGGAAGGGCGGGAGCAGTACTTC. This codes for CAGSQGEGREQYF.

This clonotype was seen only once. The rearrangement joins TRBV2 to TRBJ2-3, with D perhaps matching TRBD2 (6 bases). CDR3 length equals 15 residues. CDR1 and CDR2 (germline): SNHLY, FYNNEI. V was pared by 3 bases and J by 4 bases, with 14 bases between. The CDR3 is CASSDLASFPDTQYF. The DNA for the CDR3 is TGTGCCAGCAGTGATCTAGCGTCCTTCCCAGATACGCAGTATTTT.

This clonotype was counted only a few times. V and J are TRBV9 and TRBJ2-6, with no clear D. V dropped 0 bases and J dropped 4 bases, with 8 bases sitting between them. Germline assignment: CDR1 SGDLS and CDR2 YYNGEE. This CDR3 has 15 amino acids. The CDR3, as DNA: TGTGCCAGCAGCGTAGAGGGAACCGGGGCCAACGTCCTGACTTTC. This translates into CASSVEGTGANVLTF.

This clonotype was seen only once. The CDR3 is CASSALAGVAREQYF. The CDR3 DNA sequence: TGTGCCAGCAGTGCTCTAGCGGGGGTTGCTCGCGAGCAGTACTTC. The rearrangement links TRBV6-2 or TRBV6-3 to TRBJ2-4; TRBD2 agrees at 10 bases. The J call may be wrong; the DNA end is better matched by TRBJ2-7. The germline gives CDR1 MNHEY, CDR2 SVGEGT. The CDR3 consists of 15 residues.

This clonotype was detected only a few times. The V call is TRBV20-1, the J call TRBJ2-4, with D perhaps matching TRBD1 (6 bases). Germline lookup yields CDR1 DFQATT and CDR2 SNEGSKA (reference sequence). This CDR3 spans 14 amino acids. Trimming stripped 6 bases from V and 0 bases from J, with 12 bases between. In nucleotides, the CDR3 is TGCAGTGCACAGGGACGGATAGCCAAAAACATTCAGTACTTC. Translated: CSAQGRIAKNIQYF.

This clonotype was seen more than once but under ten times. This sequence joins TRBV20-1 and TRBJ2-7, with D unclear. The ends were cut back, 6 bases at V and 2 bases at J, with 26 bases in the middle. Germline V gives CDR1 DFQATT, CDR2 SNEGSKA (reference sequence). The CDR3 covers 17 residues. CDR3 loop: CSASPPDLLRVAYEQYF. CDR3 nucleotide sequence: TGCAGTGCCAGCCCCCCCGACCTCCTCAGAGTCGCCTACGAGCAGTACTTC.

This clonotype was detected only a few times. The chain is built from TRBV7-9 and TRBJ1-1; no definite D call. From germline, CDR1 is SEHNR and CDR2 FQNEAQ (reference sequence). Trimming removed 5 bases from V and 4 bases from J, with 5 bases in between. The CDR3 is 11 residues long. The CDR3 reads CASSHSTEAFF. The CDR3 bases are TGTGCCAGCAGCCATTCCACTGAAGCTTTCTTT.

The chain links TRBV6-2 or TRBV6-3 to TRBJ2-3; the match to TRBD2 covers 11 bases. The V and J ends lost 10 bases and 1 base, in that order; junction bases with no gene match: 4. The germline gives CDR1 MNHEY, CDR2 SVGEGT. The CDR3 loop spans 14 amino acids. CDR3 sequence: CAISTSGGTDTQYF. Here the CDR3 DNA reads TGTGCCATCTCGACTAGCGGGGGCACAGATACGCAGTATTTT.

The chain has TRBV29-1 and TRBJ2-3; D is undetermined. The length of the CDR3 is 12 residues. Germline loops: CDR1 SQVTM, CDR2 ANQGSEA. The V end was cut by 5 bases, the J end by 4 bases, with 10 bases between. The CDR3 region is CSVIRHSDTQYF. In DNA, the CDR3 is TGCAGCGTTATACGGCACTCAGATACGCAGTATTTT.

The J gene is TRBJ1-2, the V gene TRBV20-1; D possibly corresponds to TRBD1 (5 bases). Germline V gene data show CDR1 as DFQATT and CDR2 as SNEGSKA (reference sequence). Trimming removed 4 bases from V and 5 bases from J, with 14 bases in between. This CDR3 region has 13 residues. The CDR3 DNA reads as TGCAGTGCTACCGCCGGGACGGTATATGGCTACACCTTC. Amino acid sequence: CSATAGTVYGYTF.

This clonotype was counted a few times. The chain employs TRBV29-1 and TRBJ1-1; D is possibly TRBD1 (5 bases). V was cut by 6 bases and J by 4 bases, with 21 bases left in between. The V gene's germline CDR1 is SQVTM and CDR2 ANQGSEA. This CDR3 contains 15 residues. The CDR3: CSVALVGARGTEAFF. CDR3 DNA: TGCAGCGTGGCCCTTGTAGGGGCCCGGGGCACTGAAGCTTTCTTT.

The chain links TRBV5-6 to TRBJ1-4; 8 nucleotides align to TRBD1. With V trimmed by 7 bases and J by 0 bases, 5 bases remained unmatched. The germline V gene encodes CDR1 SGHDT and CDR2 YYEEEE. The length of the CDR3 is 15 residues. CDR3 nucleotides: TGTGCCAGCGGAGACAGGGGAACAACTAATGAAAAACTGTTTTTT. It translates to CASGDRGTTNEKLFF.

This clonotype was observed once. The chain recombines TRBV7-9 with TRBJ2-3; 7 nucleotides agree with TRBD2. Germline V gene sequence: CDR1 SEHNR, CDR2 FQNEAQ (reference sequence). CDR3 size: 14 residues. V gave up 10 bases and J gave up 2 bases; unmatched junction bases: 9. The CDR3 loop reads CAIIGGRATDTQYF. The CDR3 DNA sequence: TGTGCCATTATAGGAGGGAGGGCCACAGATACGCAGTATTTT.

Of note for this clonotype: A single base separates this from a much larger clone, so it may be a read error. The rearrangement uses TRBV9 and TRBJ2-5; 9 bases are shared with TRBD2. Germline V gene lookup returns CDR1 SGDLS and CDR2 YYNGEE. This CDR3 contains 16 residues. CDR3 DNA: TGTGCCAGCAGCGTAGGAAGCGGGGGGTATCAAGGGACCCAGTACTTC. Its translation: CASSVGSGGYQGTQYF.

This clonotype was counted a few times. The rearrangement uses TRBV9 and TRBJ1-4, with no clear D. This CDR3 is built from 15 residues. From germline, CDR1 is SGDLS and CDR2 YYNGEE. The V end was cut by 0 bases, the J end by 4 bases, with 10 bases between. CDR3 loop: CASSVDPADNEKLFF. CDR3 bases: TGTGCCAGCAGCGTAGATCCGGCAGATAATGAAAAACTGTTTTTT.

The chain recombines TRBV28 with TRBJ2-5; tentatively, D is TRBD2 (5 bases). The CDR3 loop spans 14 amino acids. Trimming took off 1 base at V and 5 bases at J, with 11 bases between the two ends. The V gene's germline CDR1 is MDHEN and CDR2 SYDVKM. The CDR3 loop reads CASSLYSRGETQYF. The CDR3 DNA is TGTGCCAGCAGTTTATACTCCCGAGGGGAGACCCAGTACTTC. Combining the CDR3 with reference TRBV28 and TRBJ2-5 gives the whole variable domain DVKVTQSSRYLVKRTGEKVFLECVQDMDHENMFWYRQDPGLGLRLIYFSYDVKMKEKGDIPEGYSVSREKKERFSLILESASTNQTSMYLCASSLYSRGETQYFGPGTRLLVL.

This clonotype was detected a few times. The rearrangement uses TRBV4-3 and TRBJ2-7; D is perhaps TRBD1 (7 bases). Germline CDR1 reads LGHNA; CDR2 reads YSLEER. The CDR3 is 17 amino acids. V was clipped by 0 bases and J by 5 bases, with 20 bases between them. The CDR3 region has the DNA TGCGCCAGCAGCCAAGATCTCCGCGCAGGGGGGAATCACGAGCAGTACTTC. As protein: CASSQDLRAGGNHEQYF.

The chain carries TRBV5-1 and TRBJ1-4, with D maybe TRBD1 (6 bases). The V end lost 0 bases, the J end lost 8 bases, and 14 bases lay between the germline ends. CDR3 length equals 15 residues. Looked up from germline, CDR1 is SGHRS and CDR2 is YFSETQ. CDR3 region: CASSLDAGVDEKLFF. The CDR3 nucleotides are TGCGCCAGCAGCTTGGACGCAGGGGTAGACGAAAAACTGTTTTTT.

This clonotype was seen a handful of times. The V and J genes are TRBV28 and TRBJ2-3, with 7 bases that match TRBD1. This CDR3 comprises 16 residues. Germline-derived CDR1 and CDR2 are MDHEN and SYDVKM. J lost 2 bases, V lost 3 bases, and 8 bases had no gene match. This CDR3 is CASSFPPTGNTDTQYF. CDR3 nucleotides: TGTGCCAGCAGTTTCCCACCGACAGGGAACACAGATACGCAGTATTTT.

V usage is TRBV25-1 and J usage is TRBJ1-2; weak D call: TRBD1 (5 bases). Per germline, CDR1 MGHDK and CDR2 SYGVNS. The CDR3 extends over 17 amino acids. The V end was cut by 3 bases, the J end by 3 bases, with 20 bases between. The CDR3 region has the DNA TGTGCCAGCAGTGAGACGCCGGGGACCAAAGCTCACTATGGCTACACCTTC. Translating it yields CASSETPGTKAHYGYTF.

V usage is TRBV12-3 or TRBV12-4 and J usage is TRBJ1-4, with D perhaps TRBD1 (6 bases). There are 14 residues in the CDR3. V lost 5 bases to trimming and J lost 10 bases, with 17 bases between them. The CDR3 spells CASSLKGEVRKLFF. The DNA for the CDR3 is TGTGCCAGCAGTCTCAAGGGGGAAGTTCGAAAACTGTTTTTT.

V usage is TRBV7-6 and J usage is TRBJ2-1, with a possible D match to TRBD2 (6 bases). From germline, CDR1 is SGHVS and CDR2 FNYEAQ. The V end was cut by 4 bases, the J end by 6 bases, with 16 bases between. This CDR3 region has 15 residues. The CDR3 DNA reads as TGTGCCAGCAGCTACCAGCGGGCGCAGGGCAATGAGCAGTTCTTC. It is translated as CASSYQRAQGNEQFF.

V is TRBV20-1 and J is TRBJ1-1; 12 nucleotides agree with TRBD1. This CDR3 has 12 amino acids. Germline CDR1 is DFQATT and CDR2 is SNEGSKA (reference sequence). In nucleotides, the CDR3 is TGCAGACCGGGACAGGGGGCGGTTGAAGCTTTCTTT. Protein product: CRPGQGAVEAFF.